This T cell receptor (beta chain) was retrieved from a study of blood T cell repertoires in COVID-19. Study context: Italy, Spain and the United States were the sources of the convalescent and acute COVID-19 samples. The analysed material was cDNA or gDNA that came from T cells, B-cell-depleted T cells, or PBMCs.

Measured with immunoSEQ multiplex PCR; TCRdb has only the in-frame clones, and not every one. The sample comprises roughly 230,000 clones, about 90% of which are singletons, and about 0.79% rests with the top ten. V lost 2 bases, J lost 3 bases, and 10 bases lay in between. The CDR3 spans 13 residues. Germline assignment: CDR1 SQVTM and CDR2 ANQGSEA. The chain employs TRBV29-1 and TRBJ2-5, with D tentatively TRBD1 (5 bases). The TCR sequence derives from a man under 40 with COVID-19, enrolled during active disease. The sequenced sample consisted of peripheral blood. CDR3 sequence (DNA): TGCAGCGTTGAAATGGCAGGGAAAGAGACCCAGTACTTC. It specifies CSVEMAGKETQYF.